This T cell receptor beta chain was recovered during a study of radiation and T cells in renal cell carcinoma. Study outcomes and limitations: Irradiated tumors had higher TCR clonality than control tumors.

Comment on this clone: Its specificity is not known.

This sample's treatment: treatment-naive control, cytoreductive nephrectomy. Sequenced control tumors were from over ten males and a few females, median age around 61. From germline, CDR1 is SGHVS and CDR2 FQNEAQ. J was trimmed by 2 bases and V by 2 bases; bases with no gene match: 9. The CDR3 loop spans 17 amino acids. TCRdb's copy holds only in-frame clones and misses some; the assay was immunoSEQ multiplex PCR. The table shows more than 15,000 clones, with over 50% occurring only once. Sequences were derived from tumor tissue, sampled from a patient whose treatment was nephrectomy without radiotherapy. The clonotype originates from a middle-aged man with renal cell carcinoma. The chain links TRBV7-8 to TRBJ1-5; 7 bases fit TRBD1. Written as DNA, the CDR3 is TGTGCCAGCAGCTTACTCTGGACAGGAGGCGGCAATCAGCCCCAGCATTTT. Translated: CASSLLWTGGGNQPQHF.